What follows are 13 T cell receptor beta chains derived from one specimen sequenced in a study of blood T cell repertoires in COVID-19. TCRdb's table, derived via immunoSEQ multiplex PCR, lists solely in-frame clones and lacks some. The data show around 220,000 clones, around 84% seen once. Sequenced input: PBMCs or T cells enriched from blood (not recorded which). The receptors come from a woman between 40 and 55 years old who had recovered from COVID-19.

The V and J genes are TRBV9 and TRBJ2-3; the match to TRBD2 covers 7 bases. J was trimmed by 4 bases and V by 3 bases; bases with no gene match: 8. CDR3 size: 15 residues. Germline loops: CDR1 SGDLS, CDR2 YYNGEE. CDR3 amino acids: CASSALLANADTQYF. The CDR3 DNA reads as TGTGCCAGCAGCGCCCTACTAGCGAACGCAGATACGCAGTATTTT.

This chain joins TRBV24-1 and TRBJ2-5, with 8 nucleotides matching TRBD1. V was pared by 3 bases and J by 0 bases, with 5 bases of the junction left unmatched. Germline V gene sequence: CDR1 KGHDR, CDR2 SFDVKD. The CDR3 covers 16 residues. CDR3 sequence reads: CATSDPTGDNQETQYF. The CDR3 DNA sequence: TGTGCCACCAGTGATCCGACAGGGGACAACCAAGAGACCCAGTACTTC.

The CDR3 DNA sequence: TGTGCCAGCAGCCCGGGGGGGCGGTTTATAGGACGCGCGAACACCGGGGAGCTGTTTTTT. Translated: CASSPGGRFIGRANTGELFF. The chain joins TRBV3-1 (or the pseudogene TRBV3-2) to TRBJ2-2; 8 positions match TRBD2. The germline V gene has CDR1 LGHDT and CDR2 YNNKEL (reference sequence). J lost 0 bases, V lost 4 bases, and 16 bases had no gene match. The CDR3 extends over 20 amino acids.

This chain links TRBV5-1 with TRBJ2-1; 12 nucleotides align to TRBD2. CDR3 length: 15 residues. With V trimmed by 4 bases and J by 5 bases, 4 bases remained unmatched. Germline CDR1 reads SGHRS; CDR2 reads YFSETQ. The CDR3 coding sequence is TGCGCCAGCAGCACACTAGCGGGAGGTAACAATGAGCAGTTCTTC. This gives the protein CASSTLAGGNNEQFF.

This chain links TRBV9 with TRBJ2-3; 9 positions match TRBD2. Germline V lookup: CDR1 SGDLS, CDR2 YYNGEE. The CDR3 is 17 amino acids. Losses at the gene ends were 0 bases for V and 0 bases for J; bases not matched to a gene: 5. The CDR3 DNA reads as TGTGCCAGCAGCGTAGGCAATAGCGGGAGTAGCACAGATACGCAGTATTTT. The encoded protein is CASSVGNSGSSTDTQYF. Full variable domain (remainder filled in from reference TRBV9 and TRBJ2-3): DSGVTQTPKHLITATGQRVTLRCSPRSGDLSVYWYQQSLDQGLQFLIQYYNGEERAKGNILERFSAQQFPDLHSELNLSSLELGDSALYFCASSVGNSGSSTDTQYFGPGTRLTVL.

This chain uses TRBV5-8 with TRBJ1-5; unclear D gene. Between the trimmed V and J ends, which lost 4 bases and 6 bases, there was a span of 8 bases. The CDR3 contains 12 residues. Germline V CDR1 and CDR2: SGHTS, YDEGEE. The CDR3 DNA reads TGTGCCAGCAGCCTGTTTCTTCAGCCCCAGCATTTT. Protein: CASSLFLQPQHF.

The CDR3 coding sequence is TGTGCCAGCAGCGGCGACACCCTCCCCTCAGAGACCCAGTACTTC. This codes for CASSGDTLPSETQYF. V usage is TRBV9 and J usage is TRBJ2-5; the D is unclear. The CDR3 runs 15 residues. Trimming took 3 bases from V and 4 from J, leaving 16 bases between them. CDR1 and CDR2 (germline): SGDLS, YYNGEE.

The rearrangement uses TRBV11-2 and TRBJ1-2, with D hard to call. The ends were cut back, 5 bases at V and 2 bases at J, with 12 bases in the middle. Per the germline V gene, CDR1 is SGHAT and CDR2 is FQNNGV. This CDR3 has 14 amino acids. This CDR3 reads CASSPRWRNYGYTF. In DNA, the CDR3 is TGTGCCAGCAGCCCGAGATGGCGGAACTATGGCTACACCTTC.

V and J are TRBV5-1 and TRBJ2-7; a possible D gene is TRBD2 (6 bases). Looked up from germline, CDR1 is SGHRS and CDR2 is YFSETQ. The CDR3 is 17 amino acids. Trimming cost V 4 bases and J 1 base, with 21 bases left between them. CDR3 coding DNA: TGCGCCAGCAGCCCGGGACTTTGGGGTAGCGATTCCTACGAGCAGTACGTC. Its protein product is CASSPGLWGSDSYEQYV.

This chain links TRBV29-1 with TRBJ2-1, with 10 nucleotides matching TRBD2. CDR3 length: 14 amino acids. Germline CDR1 SQVTM, CDR2 ANQGSEA. The trim removed 5 bases at V and 6 bases at J, leaving 7 bases unmatched. CDR3 bases: TGCAGCGTTAGCCCTAGCGGGAGTGGCAATGAGCAGTTCTTC. It translates to CSVSPSGSGNEQFF.

Written as DNA, the CDR3 is TGTGCCAGCAGCCAAGCAGGGGGCAATTCACCCCTCCACTTT. Amino acids: CASSQAGGNSPLHF. V is TRBV3-1 (or the pseudogene TRBV3-2) and J is TRBJ1-6, with 8 bases aligning to TRBD1. The CDR3 loop spans 14 amino acids. J was trimmed by 7 bases and V by 1 base; bases with no gene match: 0. CDR1 and CDR2 (germline): LGHDT, YNNKEL (reference sequence).

V gene TRBV19 combines with J gene TRBJ2-1; 11 bases line up with TRBD2. V dropped 5 bases and J dropped 4; count of bases not matched to a gene: 4. CDR1 and CDR2 from the germline V gene are LNHDA and SQIVND (reference sequence). CDR3 length: 15 amino acids. CDR3 region: CASSSTSGTYNEQFF. Written as DNA, the CDR3 is TGTGCCAGTAGTTCGACTAGCGGGACATACAATGAGCAGTTCTTC.

V usage is TRBV7-3 and J usage is TRBJ2-5, with TRBD2 as a possible D gene (6 bases). Germline lookup yields CDR1 SGHTA and CDR2 FQGTGA. V was pared by 2 bases and J by 3 bases, with 13 bases between. The CDR3 loop spans 15 amino acids. The DNA for the CDR3 is TGTGCCAGCAGCTTACTGTCCGGAGGGGAAGAGACCCAGTACTTC. Its translation is CASSLLSGGEETQYF.